A selection of T cell receptor beta chains follows, all from one sample in a study of OX40 agonist ivuxolimab in advanced cancers. Libraries were prepared by immunoSEQ multiplex PCR; TCRdb keeps only in-frame clonotypes and omits some of them. The table has tens of thousands of clones, 85% to 95% seen once. The specimen was CD4+ or CD8+ T cells sorted from blood, collected in a trial of the OX40 agonist ivuxolimab. Receptor source: an adult with an advanced solid tumor such as melanoma, head and neck, liver or kidney cancer. Each CDR3 is given with its conserved first and last residue. A D gene is named only where the DNA matches it firmly. Clone size, where shown, is once, few, many, or a class for clones that have expanded.

J: TRBJ2-7; V: TRBV13; D: -; size: -; DNA: TGTGCCAGCAGCTTCACAGGGAAAGGGCAGTACTTC; CDR3: CASSFTGKGQYF
J: TRBJ2-2; V: TRBV4-1; D: -; size: -; DNA: TGCGCCAGCAGCCAAGACGGCCTCCATGGTTACACCGGGGAGCTGTTTTTT; CDR3: CASSQDGLHGYTGELFF
J: TRBJ1-1; V: TRBV5-6; D: -; size: -; DNA: TGTGCCAGCAGCTTGGGGGGCATTGAGGCTTTCTTT; CDR3: CASSLGGIEAFF
J: TRBJ2-1; V: TRBV27; D: TRBD2; size: -; DNA: TGTGCCAGCAGCCCGGGGGGGACCTACAATGAGCAGTTCTTC; CDR3: CASSPGGTYNEQFF
J: TRBJ2-7; V: TRBV5-5; D: TRBD1; size: -; DNA: TGTGCCAGCAGCTCCCCGGCGCAGGGGGCCTACGAGCAGTACTTC; CDR3: CASSSPAQGAYEQYF
J: TRBJ2-1; V: TRBV9; D: TRBD1; size: few; DNA: TGTGCCAGCAGCGTGGAAGGGACAGGGGATATGGGTGAGCAGTTCTTC; CDR3: CASSVEGTGDMGEQFF
J: TRBJ2-2; V: TRBV4-1; D: TRBD1; size: -; DNA: TGCGCCAGCAGCCTTTGGACAGGTACCGGGGAGCTGTTTTTT; CDR3: CASSLWTGTGELFF
J: TRBJ1-5; V: TRBV4-3; D: -; size: -; DNA: TGCGCCAGCAGCCAAGACAGTTATAGCAATCAGCCCCAGCATTTT; CDR3: CASSQDSYSNQPQHF
J: TRBJ2-3; V: TRBV12-5; D: TRBD2; size: -; DNA: TGTGCTAGTGGTTCGTCTAGCGGGGAGAGCACAGATACGCAGTATTTT; CDR3: CASGSSSGESTDTQYF
J: TRBJ2-7; V: TRBV27; D: TRBD1; size: once; DNA: TGTGCCAGCAGTTTAAGGAGGACAGGAGCCTACGAGCAGTACTTC; CDR3: CASSLRRTGAYEQYF
J: TRBJ2-1; V: TRBV27; D: -; size: -; DNA: TGTGCCAGCACCTATTGGCCGGGTCCCGGGGACAATGAGCAGTTCTTC; CDR3: CASTYWPGPGDNEQFF
J: TRBJ1-3; V: TRBV7-2; D: -; size: -; DNA: TGTGCCAGCAGCTTAGATTGGGGAGCTCACTCTGGAAACACCATATATTTT; CDR3: CASSLDWGAHSGNTIYF
J: TRBJ2-4; V: TRBV15; D: TRBD1; size: -; DNA: TGTGCCACCAGCGGCGGACAGGGGAGACCTATGGTGGCCAAAAACATTCAGTACTTC; CDR3: CATSGGQGRPMVAKNIQYF
J: TRBJ1-2; V: TRBV7-8; D: -; size: -; DNA: TGTGCCAGCAGCTTAGGTCCTGCTGGGAATGGCTACACCTTC; CDR3: CASSLGPAGNGYTF
J: TRBJ2-1; V: TRBV15; D: -; size: -; DNA: TGTGCCACCAGCACTAGAAACGGGGGTGAGCAGTTCTTC; CDR3: CATSTRNGGEQFF
J: TRBJ1-2; V: TRBV6-5; D: -; size: -; DNA: TGTGCCAGCAGTTCCGCCGGGACGGGCTATGGCTACACCTTC; CDR3: CASSSAGTGYGYTF
J: TRBJ1-1; V: TRBV7-9; D: TRBD1; size: -; DNA: TGTGCCAGCAGCCCTACAGGGGGCGCAGACACTGAAGCTTTCTTT; CDR3: CASSPTGGADTEAFF
J: TRBJ1-2; V: TRBV28; D: TRBD1; size: -; DNA: TGTGCCAGCAGTATTTCCGACGGGACAGCCTATGGCTACACCTTC; CDR3: CASSISDGTAYGYTF
J: TRBJ2-7; V: TRBV6-6; D: -; size: -; DNA: TGTGCCAGCAGTTCGACCCCGAGCTCCTACGAGCAGTACTTC; CDR3: CASSSTPSSYEQYF
J: TRBJ2-1; V: TRBV4-3; D: -; size: -; DNA: TGCGCCAGCAGCCGGGGGACTCACACAATGGAGGTTGAGCAGTTCTTC; CDR3: CASSRGTHTMEVEQFF
J: TRBJ1-1; V: TRBV2; D: -; size: -; DNA: TGTGCCAGCAGTGCGTGGGGCGGGAACACTGAAGCTTTCTTT; CDR3: CASSAWGGNTEAFF
J: TRBJ2-3; V: TRBV27; D: -; size: -; DNA: TGTGCCAGCAGTTTACGAGGGTGGGGCCCAGATACGCAGTATTTT; CDR3: CASSLRGWGPDTQYF
J: TRBJ2-7; V: TRBV27; D: TRBD2; size: -; DNA: TGTGCCAGCAGCTATGGACTAGCGGACTACGAGCAGTACTTC; CDR3: CASSYGLADYEQYF
J: TRBJ2-1; V: TRBV11-2; D: -; size: -; DNA: TGTGCCAGCAGCTTCGGGGGCTCCTACAATGAGCAGTTCTTC; CDR3: CASSFGGSYNEQFF
J: TRBJ1-6; V: TRBV27; D: -; size: few; DNA: TGTGCCAGCAGTGCGCCCCCGGGTCCCCTCCACTTT; CDR3: CASSAPPGPLHF
J: TRBJ2-3; V: TRBV7-9; D: -; size: -; DNA: TGTGCCAGCAGCTTAGCGCTCTACGGACCTACCTTTGGTACGCAGTATTTT; CDR3: CASSLALYGPTFGTQYF
J: TRBJ2-2; V: TRBV11-2; D: -; size: -; DNA: TGTGCCAGCAGCTTAGGCAGGTGGAACACCGGGGAGCTGTTTTTT; CDR3: CASSLGRWNTGELFF
J: TRBJ2-7; V: TRBV4-3; D: -; size: -; DNA: TGCGCCAGCAGCCAAGATCGGTGGCGGGGCTTCTACGAGCAGTACTTC; CDR3: CASSQDRWRGFYEQYF
J: TRBJ2-1; V: TRBV5-6; D: -; size: -; DNA: TGTGCCAGCACCTACAGGGTAGGCGAGCAGTTCTTC; CDR3: CASTYRVGEQFF
J: TRBJ1-6; V: TRBV9; D: TRBD1; size: -; DNA: TGTGCCAGCAGCGTAGTTGGAGGGGGCGATTCACCCCTCCACTTT; CDR3: CASSVVGGGDSPLHF
J: TRBJ2-7; V: TRBV14; D: TRBD2; size: -; DNA: TGTGCCAGCAGCCAAGAACCCAGCGGGAGCTACGAGCAGTACTTC; CDR3: CASSQEPSGSYEQYF
J: TRBJ2-2; V: TRBV29-1; D: -; size: -; DNA: TGCAGCGTTCCCTGGGGGGTGGCCGGGGAGCTGTTTTTT; CDR3: CSVPWGVAGELFF